The rows below give T cell receptor beta chains drawn from one sample of a study of metastatic and nonmetastatic thyroid tumors. TCRdb reprocessed the PCR reads using MiXCR. The sample gives 15,000 to 20,000 clones, roughly 24% of which show up once; over 20% is in the top ten. The sample consisted of tumor tissue. All receptors come from a female donor with papillary thyroid cancer or a benign thyroid nodule (not recorded which). Some clones in this sample may be carry-over from other donors' samples. CDR3s include the opening cysteine and the closing phenylalanine or tryptophan. The D gene is left open where the match is weak. Size is stated for part of the rows, as once, few or many counts, or as a class when the clone is expanded.

v_gene,abundance,len,j_gene,d_gene,CDR3aa,CDR3nt
TRBV7-8,many,14,TRBJ2-7,-,CASSLDRRAGEQYF,TGTGCCAGCAGCTTAGATCGGAGGGCAGGCGAGCAGTACTTC
TRBV12-3/TRBV12-4,many,15,TRBJ2-1,-,CASSLGQGGDNEQFF,TGTGCCAGCAGTTTAGGGCAGGGGGGGGACAATGAGCAGTTCTTC
TRBV20-1,many,15,TRBJ2-3,-,CSAREAGWLSDTQYF,TGCAGTGCTAGAGAGGCGGGGTGGTTATCAGATACGCAGTATTTT
TRBV19,many,15,TRBJ1-2,TRBD1,CASSTRDRGPDGYTF,TGCGCCAGTAGTACGAGGGACAGGGGACCGGATGGCTACACCTTC
TRBV20-1,many,16,TRBJ1-5,TRBD1,CSAPGDRSYSNQPQHF,TGCAGTGCGCCTGGGGACAGAAGTTATAGCAATCAGCCCCAGCATTTT
TRBV7-3,many,13,TRBJ1-2,TRBD1,CASSWDRVNGYTF,TGTGCCAGCAGCTGGGACAGGGTGAATGGCTACACCTTC
TRBV7-9,many,14,TRBJ2-3,-,CASSLARTTDTQYF,TGTGCCAGCAGCTTAGCGAGGACCACAGATACGCAGTATTTT
TRBV6-2/TRBV6-3,few,15,TRBJ2-7,TRBD2,CASIPGTICTYEQYF,TGTGCCAGCATTCCCGGGACTATCTGTACCTACGAGCAGTACTTC
TRBV2,many,10,TRBJ1-1,-,CASSEKVTFF,TGTGCCAGCAGTGAAAAAGTGACTTTCTTT
TRBV30,many,12,TRBJ1-2,-,CAWSVVNGGHTF,TGTGCCTGGAGTGTAGTCAACGGGGGGCACACCTTC
TRBV7-3,-,15,TRBJ2-1,-,CASIFNGISYNEQFF,TGTGCCAGCATCTTTAACGGGATCTCCTACAATGAGCAGTTCTTC
TRBV6-1,many,11,TRBJ1-1,-,CASQQGRGAFF,TGTGCCAGCCAGCAAGGCAGGGGAGCTTTCTTT
TRBV20-1,many,16,TRBJ2-1,TRBD2,CSARAPGLAGVSEQFF,TGCAGTGCTAGAGCTCCGGGACTAGCGGGAGTGAGTGAGCAGTTCTTC
TRBV20-1,-,14,TRBJ2-5,-,CGAPVFGRSETQYF,TGCGGTGCCCCGGTCTTCGGTAGATCGGAGACCCAGTACTTC
TRBV29-1,few,13,TRBJ2-7,TRBD2,CSVEGPGGTEQYF,TGCAGCGTTGAAGGACCGGGAGGAACGGAGCAGTACTTC
TRBV11-2,-,18,TRBJ2-1,TRBD2,CASSLGTSGPLSYNEQFF,TGTGCCAGCAGCTTAGGGACTAGCGGCCCCCTCTCCTACAATGAGCAGTTCTTC
TRBV5-1,-,14,TRBJ1-2,-,CASSPIQGLYGYTF,TGCGCCAGCAGCCCGATACAGGGACTCTATGGCTACACCTTC
TRBV4-2,once,13,TRBJ1-5,-,CASSQDPGQPQHF,TGTGCCAGCAGCCAAGATCCAGGACAGCCCCAGCATTTT
TRBV2,many,14,TRBJ2-3,TRBD2,CASGLAGGPDTQYF,TGTGCCAGTGGGCTAGCGGGGGGTCCAGATACGCAGTATTTT
TRBV7-9,many,14,TRBJ1-6,TRBD1,CASSSGTVYSPLHF,TGTGCCAGCAGCTCTGGGACAGTATATTCACCCCTCCACTTT
TRBV14,-,16,TRBJ1-4,-,CASSQGAFWGLEKLFF,TGTGCCAGCAGCCAAGGAGCGTTCTGGGGTTTGGAAAAACTGTTTTTT
TRBV6-1,many,16,TRBJ2-1,TRBD2,CASSPQRERSRYEQFF,TGTGCCAGCAGCCCCCAGCGGGAGAGGAGTCGCTATGAGCAGTTCTTC
TRBV6-1,few,15,TRBJ2-2,TRBD2,CASSPGLARTGELFF,TGTGCCAGCAGTCCGGGACTAGCGAGAACCGGGGAGCTGTTTTTT
TRBV5-1,-,15,TRBJ1-4,-,CASSLSASTNEKLFF,TGCGCCAGCAGCTTGTCTGCGTCAACTAATGAAAAACTGTTTTTT
TRBV11-2,-,15,TRBJ2-7,-,CASSQERGTDYEQYF,TGTGCCAGCAGCCAAGAGCGGGGGACAGACTACGAGCAGTACTTC
TRBV29-1,many,15,TRBJ2-1,-,CSVDTMKSSYNEQFF,TGCAGCGTTGACACCATGAAAAGCTCCTACAATGAGCAGTTCTTC
TRBV20-1,-,18,TRBJ2-1,TRBD2,CSARGCEGLAFSYNEQFF,TGCAGTGCTAGAGGTTGCGAGGGACTAGCGTTCTCCTACAATGAGCAGTTCTTC
TRBV20-1,many,13,TRBJ2-7,-,CSASELAPYEQYF,TGCAGTGCTAGTGAGCTAGCCCCCTACGAGCAGTACTTC
TRBV11-2,-,14,TRBJ1-6,TRBD1,CASILGYRGEPLHF,TGTGCCAGCATCTTAGGGTACAGGGGGGAACCCCTCCACTTT
TRBV12-3/TRBV12-4,few,12,TRBJ2-2,-,CASGHHTGELFF,TGTGCCAGCGGCCACCACACCGGGGAGCTGTTTTTT
TRBV12-5,-,16,TRBJ2-5,-,CARGSGTRGRGETQYF,TGTGCTCGTGGTTCCGGGACTCGCGGACGGGGGGAGACCCAGTACTTC
TRBV6-2/TRBV6-3,-,12,TRBJ2-5,-,CASTPGKETQHF,TGTGCCAGTACCCCAGGGAAAGAGACCCAGCACTTC
TRBV7-3,many,15,TRBJ2-3,TRBD1,CASSLTGGGTDTQYF,TGTGCCAGCAGCTTAACAGGGGGCGGCACAGATACGCAGTATTTT
TRBV6-2/TRBV6-3,few,14,TRBJ2-7,-,CASSIGSRPYDQYF,TGTGCCAGCAGTATCGGGAGTAGGCCCTACGATCAGTACTTC
TRBV24-1,medium-sized,16,TRBJ2-6,TRBD1,CATGRTGSAGANVLTF,TGTGCCACCGGGAGGACAGGGAGCGCTGGGGCCAACGTCCTGACTTTC
TRBV28,few,15,TRBJ2-7,TRBD1,CASSPNRDSDYEQYF,TGTGCCAGCAGTCCCAATCGGGACAGTGACTACGAGCAGTACTTC
TRBV28,many,11,TRBJ2-1,-,CASSSFREQFF,TGTGCCAGCAGCTCCTTTCGGGAGCAGTTCTTC
TRBV28,-,16,TRBJ1-4,TRBD1,CASSPSTGGSGEKLFF,TGTGCCAGCAGTCCGTCGACAGGGGGGTCCGGTGAAAAACTGTTTTTT
TRBV12-3/TRBV12-4,few,15,TRBJ2-2,TRBD1,CASITGQGDTGELFF,TGTGCCAGCATCACCGGACAGGGGGACACCGGTGAGCTGTTTTTT
TRBV10-2,few,13,TRBJ1-2,-,CASSDDLSYGYTF,TGCGCCAGCAGTGATGACCTCTCCTATGGCTACACCTTC